Presented here are 20 T cell receptor beta chains from one specimen sequenced in a study of T cell responses to AZD1222 COVID-19 vaccine. Sequencing used immunoSEQ multiplex PCR; TCRdb keeps in-frame clones, though not all of them. The sample carries approximately 140,000 clones, 89% recorded once. Sequencing used peripheral blood, obtained on day 0 of AZD1222 vaccination. The receptors originated from an adult in good health.

This clone was found a few times. The chain combines TRBV7-8 with TRBJ1-4, with 7 bases matching TRBD1. Per germline, CDR1 SGHVS and CDR2 FQNEAQ. The CDR3 is 12 residues long. V lost 1 base and J lost 17; bases outside the gene matches: 7. Here the CDR3 reads CASSLDRGSVFF. CDR3 in DNA: TGTGCCAGCAGCTTAGACAGGGGAAGCGTCTTTTTT.

The V and J genes are TRBV28 and TRBJ1-1; no clear D gene. The CDR3 is 14 amino acids. Germline assignment: CDR1 MDHEN and CDR2 SYDVKM. The ends were cut back, 6 bases at V and 4 bases at J, with 15 bases in the middle. CDR3 region: CASRRRAWSTEAFF. CDR3 in DNA: TGTGCCAGCAGGAGGAGGGCGTGGAGCACTGAAGCTTTCTTT.

The gene calls are TRBV9 and TRBJ2-3; TRBD2 agrees at 13 bases. The CDR3 runs 18 residues. Germline V lookup: CDR1 SGDLS, CDR2 YYNGEE. V lost 4 bases, J lost 4 bases, and 12 bases stayed unmatched. The CDR3 loop is CASSPGLAGVSMSDTQYF. The CDR3 DNA sequence: TGTGCCAGCAGCCCCGGACTAGCGGGAGTGTCTATGTCAGATACGCAGTATTTT.

This clone was observed a single time. V and J are TRBV5-1 and TRBJ2-5, with D perhaps matching TRBD2 (5 bases). CDR3 length: 15 residues. V was trimmed by 4 bases and J by 2 bases, leaving 15 bases between them. The germline gives CDR1 SGHRS, CDR2 YFSETQ. CDR3 amino acids: CASSPGLRWQETQYF. As DNA, the CDR3 is TGCGCCAGCAGCCCTGGACTTCGGTGGCAAGAGACCCAGTACTTC.

The rearrangement links TRBV7-2 to TRBJ2-1, with 12 nucleotides matching TRBD2. The CDR3 has 19 amino acids. The ends lost 0 bases at V and 3 bases at J; junction bases unmatched: 9. Germline V CDR1 and CDR2: SGHTA, FQGNSA. The DNA for the CDR3 is TGTGCCAGCAGCTTAGCCGCTAGCGGGAGGGCCAAGGTCTACAATGAGCAGTTCTTC. Translation gives CASSLAASGRAKVYNEQFF.

The CDR3 nucleotides are TGTGCCAGCAGTCCCAGACAGGGCGGGGGGGAAAAACTGTTTTTT. Its protein product is CASSPRQGGGEKLFF. The rearrangement links TRBV28 to TRBJ1-4; TRBD1 matches 7 bases. The ends lost 5 bases at V and 8 bases at J; junction bases unmatched: 11. CDR3 size: 15 residues. Germline-derived CDR1 and CDR2 are MDHEN and SYDVKM.

V and J are TRBV27 and TRBJ1-2; no clear D. V lost 8 bases and J lost 0, with 13 bases in between. This CDR3 is 14 amino acids long. CDR1 is MNHEY, CDR2 SMNVEV, per germline (reference sequence). The CDR3 DNA is TGTGCCAGCCCCCCCCCGGGAGCTAACTATGGCTACACCTTC. Translating gives CASPPPGANYGYTF.

The rearrangement links TRBV28 to TRBJ1-3; no reliable D call. Trimming took off 6 bases at V and 4 bases at J, with 7 bases between the two ends. This CDR3 comprises 12 residues. Germline V lookup: CDR1 MDHEN, CDR2 SYDVKM. The CDR3 reads CASSRHGNTIYF. The DNA for the CDR3 is TGTGCCAGCAGCAGACACGGAAACACCATATATTTT.

This chain joins TRBV6-6 and TRBJ2-2; no definite D call. Germline V gene data show CDR1 as MNHNY and CDR2 as SVGAGI (reference sequence). The V gene lost 6 bases and the J gene lost 5 bases, with 7 bases spanning the gap. The CDR3 is 12 residues long. This chain's CDR3 is CASRSPTGELFF. In nucleotides, the CDR3 is TGTGCCAGCAGGTCCCCAACCGGGGAGCTGTTTTTT.

The CDR3 DNA is TGTGCCAGCAGCTTAGGAAGGGGCCCAGATACGCAGTATTTT. Translated, it gives CASSLGRGPDTQYF. The chain links TRBV11-2 to TRBJ2-3, with a weak D call TRBD1 (5 bases). Trimming pared 1 base from V and 4 bases from J, leaving 9 bases between. Germline CDR1 and CDR2: SGHAT and FQNNGV. The CDR3 length is 14 residues.

The chain recombines TRBV2 with TRBJ2-1, with a tentative D call TRBD2 (5 bases). Germline CDR1 SNHLY, CDR2 FYNNEI. This CDR3 is 15 amino acids long. The V gene lost 5 bases and the J gene lost 12 bases, with 23 bases spanning the gap. CDR3 protein: CASSRDLDLGWRQFF. In DNA form, the CDR3 reads TGTGCCAGCAGTAGGGATTTGGACTTAGGGTGGAGGCAGTTCTTC.

The count of this clone is one. CDR3 coding DNA: TGTGCCAGCAGCTTAGCGCCGGGGGCAAACACTGAAGCTTTCTTT. The encoded protein is CASSLAPGANTEAFF. The V call is TRBV11-2, the J call TRBJ1-1; TRBD1 is a possible D gene (6 bases). The CDR3 contains 15 residues. CDR1 SGHAT and CDR2 FQNNGV come from the germline V gene. Between the trimmed V and J ends, which lost 1 base and 2 bases, there was a span of 11 bases.

The V and J genes are TRBV18 and TRBJ1-4; 8 bases are shared with TRBD1. There are 15 residues in the CDR3. Trimming at V came to 5 bases and at J to 4 bases, leaving 6 bases not matched to a gene. Per germline, CDR1 KGHSH and CDR2 LQKENI. The DNA for the CDR3 is TGTGCCAGCTCATCCACACAGGGGGGTAATGAAAAACTGTTTTTT. Translating gives CASSSTQGGNEKLFF.

The chain carries TRBV18 and TRBJ1-1; 8 positions agree with TRBD1. The CDR3 totals 13 residues. V lost 6 bases to trimming and J lost 4 bases; unmatched junction nucleotides: 4. Germline V gene sequence: CDR1 KGHSH, CDR2 LQKENI. The CDR3 sequence is CASSQDRATEAFF. CDR3 nucleotide sequence: TGTGCCAGCTCCCAGGACAGGGCCACTGAAGCTTTCTTT.

The chain recombines TRBV5-4 with TRBJ1-3, with 8 bases that match TRBD1. The CDR3 is made up of 15 amino acids. Germline-derived CDR1 and CDR2 are SGHNT and YYREEE (reference sequence). Trimming at V came to 2 bases and at J to 2 bases, leaving 3 bases not matched to a gene. The CDR3 is CASSFPGGAGNTIYF. The CDR3 coding sequence is TGTGCCAGCAGCTTCCCAGGGGGCGCTGGAAACACCATATATTTT. The full variable domain, rest sourced from reference TRBV5-4 and TRBJ1-3, is ETGVTQSPTHLIKTRGQQVTLRCSSQSGHNTVSWYQQALGQGPQFIFQYYREEENGRGNFPPRFSGLQFPNYSSELNVNALELDDSALYLCASSFPGGAGNTIYFGEGSWLTVV.

This clone came up once. This CDR3 reads CASSEGTGGRDYGYTF. CDR3 DNA: TGTGCCAGCAGTGAGGGGACAGGGGGACGGGACTATGGCTACACCTTC. V and J are TRBV6-1 and TRBJ1-2, with 11 bases lining up with TRBD1. Germline assignment: CDR1 MNHNS and CDR2 SASEGT. The CDR3 is 16 amino acids. J gave up 3 bases and V 3 bases, and 6 bases lay outside the gene matches.

The genes are TRBV7-3 and TRBJ2-7; D not resolved. Germline CDR1 and CDR2: SGHTA and FQGTGA. Trimming shortened V by 2 bases and J by 6 bases, and 8 bases separated the two germline ends. The CDR3 totals 12 residues. CDR3 sequence: CASSLPGTEQYF. The CDR3, as DNA: TGTGCCAGCAGCTTACCAGGCACCGAGCAGTACTTC.

The rearrangement joins TRBV5-6 to TRBJ2-3; perhaps TRBD1 as D (5 bases). CDR1 and CDR2 from the germline V gene are SGHDT and YYEEEE. The germline V and J ends were trimmed by 4 bases and 3 bases, with 9 bases remaining between them. This CDR3 has 13 amino acids. The CDR3 bases are TGTGCCAGCAGCCCCCAGGGAACAGATACGCAGTATTTT. Its translation is CASSPQGTDTQYF.

This chain links TRBV4-2 with TRBJ2-7, with 12 bases matching TRBD1. This CDR3 has 16 amino acids. V shed 2 bases, J shed 7 bases, and the junction held 9 bases outside the gene matches. Germline V gives CDR1 LGHNA, CDR2 YNFKEQ. CDR3 nucleotide sequence: TGTGCCAGCAGCCAAATTTTGGGGACAGGGGGCAATGAGCAGTACTTC. This sequence encodes CASSQILGTGGNEQYF.

The chain combines TRBV7-3 with TRBJ2-7; 8 bases match TRBD1. Germline CDR1 SGHTA, CDR2 FQGTGA. V trimming: 4 bases; J trimming: 2 bases; junction bases outside the gene matches: 13. The CDR3 has 17 residues. CDR3 nucleotide sequence: TGTGCCAGCAGCTATGGCCCCTTAGGACAGGGCCCCTACGAGCAGTACTTC. Translating gives CASSYGPLGQGPYEQYF.